The 15 T cell receptor beta chains below come from one sample, sequenced in a study of tumor-infiltrating lymphocytes in primary liver carcinoma. TCR beta cDNA was made from 400 to 500 ng total RNA with a constant-region primer. It was through three nested multiplex PCR rounds of slightly modified ARM-PCR that TCR beta libraries arose. Both of the initial two PCR rounds ran for nine to ten cycles and employed TRBV1-TRBV30 forward primers alongside a C-beta reverse primer. TCRdb itself ran the multiplex PCR reads through MiXCR, one entry per CDR3 protein. The sample records tens of thousands of distinct CDR3 sequences, roughly 74% being singletons. DNA and RNA were both co-extracted from about 20-30 mg of bulk tissue that had not been sorted. The sample comprised liver tumor tissue from sampling region 4. Subset meaning: tumor region T4, right-lateral pole. The receptors shown here come from a man aged 35-49 years with primary liver carcinoma and hepatitis B virus infection.

About this clonotype itself: The junction departs from germline at one end; a sequencing error may be responsible. The rearrangement joins TRBV12-3 or TRBV12-4 to TRBJ2-7; D not resolved. The CDR3 totals 14 residues. CDR3 bases: TGTGCCAGCAGTTTAGGGAGTGGGTCCTACGAGCGGTACTTC. Protein product: CASSLGSGSYERYF.

In its sample, this clonotype was seen a few times. Being one base from a much bigger clone, this may be a read error. This is likely a read error, given that the CDR3 carries no conserved phenylalanine or tryptophan at its end. The rearrangement links TRBV2 to TRBJ2-2; D may be TRBD2 (5 bases). CDR1 and CDR2 (germline): SNHLY, FYNNEI. CDR3 length equals 15 residues. The V and J ends lost 2 bases and 1 base respectively, with 8 bases between them. The CDR3 loop is CASSEIGRNTGELFS. The CDR3 DNA reads TGTGCCAGCAGTGAAATAGGGAGGAACACCGGGGAGCTGTTTTCT.

Worth noting for this clonotype: An end of the junction differs from the germline gene, which may be a read error. J is TRBJ2-6 and V is TRBV4-1, with a possible D match to TRBD2 (6 bases). The CDR3 runs to 17 residues. Germline lookup yields CDR1 MGHRA and CDR2 YSYEKL. CDR3 bases: TGCGCCAGCAGCCAAAAGGGACGGGGGTCTGTGGCCAACGTCCTGACTTTC. It yields the protein CASSQKGRGSVANVLTF.

Of note for this clonotype: One junction end does not reproduce the germline sequence, and a read error may be involved. The rearrangement uses TRBV6-1 and TRBJ2-3; 11 bases match TRBD2. The germline gives CDR1 MNHNS, CDR2 SASEGT. This CDR3 comprises 16 residues. The DNA for the CDR3 is TGTGCCAGCATGGAACTAGCGGGAGTAAGCATGGATACGCAGTGTTTT. Its protein is CASMELAGVSMDTQCF.

This clonotype was observed a single time. Because the CDR3 is missing its conserved closing phenylalanine or tryptophan, this is likely a read error. This chain uses TRBV28 with TRBJ2-1; tentatively, D is TRBD2 (6 bases). Trimming removed 2 bases at V and 10 bases at J, with 9 bases between. The germline gives CDR1 MDHEN, CDR2 SYDVKM. The CDR3 is 12 residues long. In nucleotides, the CDR3 is TGTGCCAGCAGTTTAGAAGGGAGGGAGCAGTTCTTA. Translating it yields CASSLEGREQFL.

Details on this clonotype: Since the CDR3 does not end with the conserved phenylalanine or tryptophan, this likely comes from a read error. The chain uses TRBV6-1 and TRBJ2-7; D gene uncertain. CDR1 is MNHNS and CDR2 is SASEGT in the germline V gene. The CDR3 runs 11 residues. V was cut by 7 bases and J by 7 bases, with 11 bases left in between. The CDR3 DNA reads as TGTGCCAGCATTGACACGTGGGAGCAGTACTTG. The encoded protein is CASIDTWEQYL.

The chain uses TRBV20-1 and TRBJ1-1, with TRBD1 matching over 8 bases. The CDR3 is 13 residues long. Germline-derived CDR1 and CDR2 are DFQATT and SNEGSKA (reference sequence). The V segment lost 6 bases and the J segment 4 bases; nucleotides outside the gene matches: 7. In DNA, the CDR3 is TGCAGTGCGTCCAGGGGGCAGTTCACTGAAGCTTTCTTT. Its protein is CSASRGQFTEAFF.

With respect to this clonotype: An end of the junction does not agree with germline; a read error may underlie this. The chain employs TRBV30 and TRBJ2-7; 8 bases are a match to TRBD2. This CDR3 has 16 residues. The germline gives CDR1 GTSNPN, CDR2 SVGIG (reference sequence). Here the CDR3 reads CAWSLPGLAGGYEHYF. DNA for the CDR3: TGTGCCTGGAGTCTTCCAGGACTAGCTGGAGGATACGAGCACTACTTC.

Remarks on this clonotype: The junction departs from the called germline gene at one end, perhaps through a read error. This chain links TRBV14 with TRBJ2-7; TRBD1 matches at 7 bases. The CDR3 is 15 residues long. The germline V gene encodes CDR1 SGHDN and CDR2 FVKESK. CDR3 in amino acids: CASGQGWTGSYEQYF. The CDR3 DNA reads TGTGCCAGCGGCCAAGGCTGGACAGGATCCTACGAGCAGTACTTC.

About this clonotype: The germline gene is not matched at one end of the junction; a read error may be the cause. The chain links TRBV11-1 to TRBJ2-3; D is undetermined. Germline-derived CDR1 and CDR2 are SGHAT and FQDESV (reference sequence). The CDR3 loop spans 19 amino acids. CDR3 nucleotides: TGTGTCAGCAGCTCTGGTGGAAACTCTGTTGGAGCCCGCACAGATACGCAGTATTTT. It encodes CVSSSGGNSVGARTDTQYF.

As concerns this clonotype: Mismatch with germline at one junction end may stem from a read error. The chain has TRBV6-6 and TRBJ2-2; D may correspond to TRBD1 or TRBD2 (6 bases each). From germline, CDR1 is MNHNY and CDR2 SVGAGI (reference sequence). CDR3 length: 15 residues. As DNA, the CDR3 is TGTGCCAGCATCACAAGGGGGGCGAACGCCGGGGAGCTGTTTTTT. It codes for CASITRGANAGELFF.

This chain joins TRBV7-2 and TRBJ2-1; TRBD2 agrees at 8 bases. Trimming removed 5 bases from V and 7 bases from J; junction bases left unmatched: 7. The CDR3 is made up of 14 amino acids. From germline, CDR1 is SGHTA and CDR2 FQGNSA. This CDR3 reads CTSSLQAGANEQFF. CDR3 nucleotide sequence: TGTACCAGCAGCCTACAAGCGGGAGCTAATGAGCAGTTCTTC.

This chain joins TRBV28 and TRBJ2-5; D is possibly TRBD1 (6 bases). The V and J ends lost 7 bases and 4 bases respectively, with 16 bases between them. Germline-derived CDR1 and CDR2 are MDHEN and SYDVKM. There are 14 residues in the CDR3. CDR3 DNA: TGTGCCAGCACGCTGGACAGCGTGGTAGAGACCCAGTACTTC. Its translation is CASTLDSVVETQYF. Using reference TRBV28 and TRBJ2-5 for the parts outside the CDR3, the full variable domain is DVKVTQSSRYLVKRTGEKVFLECVQDMDHENMFWYRQDPGLGLRLIYFSYDVKMKEKGDIPEGYSVSREKKERFSLILESASTNQTSMYLCASTLDSVVETQYFGPGTRLLVL.

This clonotype is deemed medium-sized. The V call is TRBV28, the J call TRBJ1-5; 9 positions agree with TRBD1. The CDR3 is made up of 14 amino acids. The germline V gene encodes CDR1 MDHEN and CDR2 SYDVKM. After removal of 3 bases from V and 7 bases from J, the junction contained 4 bases not matched to a gene. CDR3 sequence reads: CASSLTGGTQPQHF. CDR3 DNA: TGTGCCAGCAGTTTGACAGGGGGAACGCAGCCCCAGCATTTT.

About this clonotype itself: Germline and junction disagree at one end, which may indicate a read error. The J gene is TRBJ2-1, the V gene TRBV7-3; D remains ambiguous. CDR1 is SGHTA, CDR2 FQGTGA, per germline. The CDR3 runs to 15 residues. The CDR3 coding sequence is TGTGCCAGCAGCTTAGGCCCGAGCTCCTACAATGAACAGCTCTTC. Its translation: CASSLGPSSYNEQLF.